The clone carrying this TCR beta chain appeared a few times. Its specificity is unknown. A 10-nucleotide random UMI tagged transcripts in template-switch 5'RACE cDNA synthesis. One entry per CDR3 protein results from TCRdb running MiXCR on the 5' RACE reads. The table records approximately 66,000 distinct CDR3 sequences, 4.5% to 5.5% of them present only once. CDR1 is SGHDN and CDR2 is FVKESK in the germline V gene. The CDR3 has 15 amino acids. Trimming pared 4 bases from V and 5 bases from J, leaving 16 bases between. This sample was included in a study of neurological immune-mediated disorders. General study results and limits: No sharing of CDR3 amino acid sequences was observed among expanded clones across subjects, suggesting private repertoires in all groups. The repertoires of 18 of 34 multiple sclerosis patients were placed by phylogenetic grouping in a single related-CDR3 cluster, which may be a signature.

The receptor comes from a young man with multiple sclerosis. V and J are TRBV14 and TRBJ2-3, with no clear D. The material sequenced was PBMCs. The DNA of the CDR3 is TGTGCCAGCAGCCCCGGAGACGAAGCCCGAGATACGCAGTATTTT. It encodes CASSPGDEARDTQYF.